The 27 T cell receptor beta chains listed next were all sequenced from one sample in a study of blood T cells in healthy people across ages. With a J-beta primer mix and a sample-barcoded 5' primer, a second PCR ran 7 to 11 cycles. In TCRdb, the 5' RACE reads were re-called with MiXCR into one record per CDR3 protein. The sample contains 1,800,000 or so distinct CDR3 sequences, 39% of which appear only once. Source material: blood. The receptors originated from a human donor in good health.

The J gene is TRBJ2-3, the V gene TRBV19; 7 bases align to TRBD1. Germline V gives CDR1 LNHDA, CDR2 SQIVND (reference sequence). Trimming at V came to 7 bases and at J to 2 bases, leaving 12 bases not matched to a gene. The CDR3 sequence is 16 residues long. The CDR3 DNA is TGTGCCAGTACCGAGACCGGGACAGAAATCACAGATACGCAGTATTTT. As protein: CASTETGTEITDTQYF.

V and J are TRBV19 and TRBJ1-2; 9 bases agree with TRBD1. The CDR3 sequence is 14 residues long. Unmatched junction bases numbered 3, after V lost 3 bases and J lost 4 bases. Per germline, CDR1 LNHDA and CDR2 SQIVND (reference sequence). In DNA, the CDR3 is TGTGCCAGTAGTATGGACAGGGGCATCTATGGCTACACCTTC. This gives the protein CASSMDRGIYGYTF.

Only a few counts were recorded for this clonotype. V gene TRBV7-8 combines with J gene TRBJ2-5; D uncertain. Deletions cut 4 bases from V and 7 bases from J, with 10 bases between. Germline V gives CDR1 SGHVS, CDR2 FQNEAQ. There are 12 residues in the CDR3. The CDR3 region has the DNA TGTGCCAGCAGCTCCTCGAGTTGGACCCAGTACTTC. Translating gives CASSSSSWTQYF.

Here the CDR3 reads CSLGGDNEQFF. CDR3 coding DNA: TGCAGCCTAGGGGGGGACAATGAGCAGTTCTTC. This chain uses TRBV20-1 with TRBJ2-1, with D possibly matching TRBD2 (7 bases). The V gene's germline CDR1 is DFQATT and CDR2 SNEGSKA (reference sequence). The CDR3 has 11 residues.

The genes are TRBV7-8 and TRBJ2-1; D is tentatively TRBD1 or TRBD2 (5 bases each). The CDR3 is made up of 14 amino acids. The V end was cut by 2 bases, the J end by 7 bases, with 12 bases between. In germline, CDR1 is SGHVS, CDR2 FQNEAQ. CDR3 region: CASSLTGRGNEQFF. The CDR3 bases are TGTGCCAGCAGCTTAACGGGACGAGGGAATGAGCAGTTCTTC.

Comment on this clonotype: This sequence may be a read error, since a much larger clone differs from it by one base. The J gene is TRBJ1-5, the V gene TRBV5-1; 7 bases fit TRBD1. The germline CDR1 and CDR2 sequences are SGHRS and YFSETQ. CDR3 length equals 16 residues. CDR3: CASSLTGQTSNQPQNF. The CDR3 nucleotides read TGCGCCAGCAGCTTGACGGGACAGACTAGCAATCAGCCCCAGAATTTT.

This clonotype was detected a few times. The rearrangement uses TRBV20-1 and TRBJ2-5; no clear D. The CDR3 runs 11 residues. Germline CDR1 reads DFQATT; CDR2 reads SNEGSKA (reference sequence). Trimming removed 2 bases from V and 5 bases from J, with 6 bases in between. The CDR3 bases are TGCAGTGCTAGACCCTGGGAGACCCAGTACTTC. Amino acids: CSARPWETQYF.

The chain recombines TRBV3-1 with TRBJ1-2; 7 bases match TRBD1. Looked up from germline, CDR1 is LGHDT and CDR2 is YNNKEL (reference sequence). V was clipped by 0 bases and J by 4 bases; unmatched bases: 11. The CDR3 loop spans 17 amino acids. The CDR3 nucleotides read TGTGCCAGCAGCCAAGAAGGGGGCCCTCAATTCATCTATGGCTACACCTTC. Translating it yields CASSQEGGPQFIYGYTF.

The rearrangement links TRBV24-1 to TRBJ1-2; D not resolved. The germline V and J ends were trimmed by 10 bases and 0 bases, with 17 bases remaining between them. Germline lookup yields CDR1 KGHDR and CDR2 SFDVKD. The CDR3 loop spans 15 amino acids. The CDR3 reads CATHSGQAANYGYTF. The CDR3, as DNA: TGTGCCACTCACAGTGGCCAGGCCGCTAACTATGGCTACACCTTC.

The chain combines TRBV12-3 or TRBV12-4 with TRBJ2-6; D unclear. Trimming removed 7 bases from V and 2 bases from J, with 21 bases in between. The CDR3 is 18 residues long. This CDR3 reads CASTRLGLSGTGANVLTF. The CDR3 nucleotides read TGTGCCAGCACCCGATTGGGTCTTAGTGGTACTGGGGCCAACGTCCTGACTTTC.

The CDR3 spells CASSETPVWIEAFF. DNA for the CDR3: TGTGCCAGCAGTGAAACGCCGGTATGGATTGAAGCTTTCTTT. The chain links TRBV6-1 to TRBJ1-1; D is unresolved. The germline V gene encodes CDR1 MNHNS and CDR2 SASEGT. Trimming took 2 bases from V and 7 from J, leaving 14 bases between them. The CDR3 runs 14 residues.

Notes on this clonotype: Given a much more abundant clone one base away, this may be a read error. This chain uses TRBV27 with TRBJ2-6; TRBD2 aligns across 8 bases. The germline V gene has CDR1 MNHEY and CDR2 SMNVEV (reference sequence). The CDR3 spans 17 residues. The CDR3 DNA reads TGTGCCAGCAGACGGCTAGCGGGCCTCTCTGGGGCCAACGTCCGGACTTTC. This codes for CASRRLAGLSGANVRTF.

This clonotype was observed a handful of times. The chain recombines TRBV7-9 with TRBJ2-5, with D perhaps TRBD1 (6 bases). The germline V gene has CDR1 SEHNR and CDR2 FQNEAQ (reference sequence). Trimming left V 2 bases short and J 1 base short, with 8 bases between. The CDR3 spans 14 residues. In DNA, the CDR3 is TGTGCCAGCAGCTTAATGGGGGCCCAAGAGACCCAGTACTTC. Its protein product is CASSLMGAQETQYF.

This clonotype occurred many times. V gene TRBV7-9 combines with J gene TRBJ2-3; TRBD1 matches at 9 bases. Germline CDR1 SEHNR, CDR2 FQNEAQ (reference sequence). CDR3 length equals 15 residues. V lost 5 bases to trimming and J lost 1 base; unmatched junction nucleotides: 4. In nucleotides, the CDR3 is TGTGCCAGCAGCCCGGGACAGGGCGGCACAGATACGCAGTATTTT. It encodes CASSPGQGGTDTQYF.

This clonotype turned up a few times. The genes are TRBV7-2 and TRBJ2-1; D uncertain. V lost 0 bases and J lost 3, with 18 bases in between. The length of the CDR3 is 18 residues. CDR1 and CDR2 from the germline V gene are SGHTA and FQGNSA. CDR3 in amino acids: CASSLARLSLLRYNEQFF. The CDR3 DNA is TGTGCCAGCAGCTTAGCGCGGCTTTCCCTTTTACGCTACAATGAGCAGTTCTTC.

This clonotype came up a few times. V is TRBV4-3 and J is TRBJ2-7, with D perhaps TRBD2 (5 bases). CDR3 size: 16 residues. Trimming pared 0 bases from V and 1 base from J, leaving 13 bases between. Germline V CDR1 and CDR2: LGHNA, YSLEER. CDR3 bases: TGCGCCAGCAGCCAAGATGTGGAGGCTTCTTCCTACGAGCAGTACTTC. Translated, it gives CASSQDVEASSYEQYF.

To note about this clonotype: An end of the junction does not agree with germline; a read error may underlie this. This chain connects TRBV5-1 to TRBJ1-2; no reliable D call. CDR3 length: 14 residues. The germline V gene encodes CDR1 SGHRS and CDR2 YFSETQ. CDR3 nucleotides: TGCGCCAGCGCCGTGAACAACGAGGACTATGGCGACACCTTC. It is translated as CASAVNNEDYGDTF.

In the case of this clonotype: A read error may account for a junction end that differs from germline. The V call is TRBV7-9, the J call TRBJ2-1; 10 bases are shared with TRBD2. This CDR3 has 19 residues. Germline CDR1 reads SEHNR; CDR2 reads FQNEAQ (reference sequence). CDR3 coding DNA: TGTGCCAGCAGCTTAGATCGGCTAGCGGGGGACGAGAGATACAACGAGCAGTTCTTC. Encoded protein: CASSLDRLAGDERYNEQFF.

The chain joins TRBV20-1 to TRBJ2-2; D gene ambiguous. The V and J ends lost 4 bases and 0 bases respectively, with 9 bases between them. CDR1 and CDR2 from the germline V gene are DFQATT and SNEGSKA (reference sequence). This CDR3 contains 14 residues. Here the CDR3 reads CSAMVLTNTGELFF. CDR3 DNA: TGCAGTGCTATGGTGTTGACGAACACCGGGGAGCTGTTTTTT.

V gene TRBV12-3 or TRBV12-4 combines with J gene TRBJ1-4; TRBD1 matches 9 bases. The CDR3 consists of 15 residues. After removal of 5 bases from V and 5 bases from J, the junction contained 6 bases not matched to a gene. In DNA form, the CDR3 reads TGTGCCAGCAGTCCCAAGGGGACAGGGAATGAAAAACTGTTTTTT. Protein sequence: CASSPKGTGNEKLFF.

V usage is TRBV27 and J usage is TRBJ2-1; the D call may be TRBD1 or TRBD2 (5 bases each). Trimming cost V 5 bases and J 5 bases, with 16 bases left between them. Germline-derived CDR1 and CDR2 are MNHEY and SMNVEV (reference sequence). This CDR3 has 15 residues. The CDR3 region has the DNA TGTGCCAGCAGTCTAGGGACCGGTTCCCACAATGAGCAGTTCTTC. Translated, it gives CASSLGTGSHNEQFF.

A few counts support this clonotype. The CDR3 spells CASSLRGSPRTDTQYF. CDR3 DNA sequence: TGTGCCAGCAGCTTGCGGGGGAGCCCCCGCACAGATACGCAGTATTTT. J is TRBJ2-3 and V is TRBV27; 7 bases are a match to TRBD2. CDR1 is MNHEY and CDR2 is SMNVEV in the germline V gene (reference sequence). The CDR3 extends over 16 amino acids. V dropped 6 bases and J dropped 1; count of bases not matched to a gene: 10.

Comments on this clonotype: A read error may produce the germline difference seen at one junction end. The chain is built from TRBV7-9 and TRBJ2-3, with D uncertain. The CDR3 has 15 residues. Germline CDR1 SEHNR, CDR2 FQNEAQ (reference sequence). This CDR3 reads CASSSGPLRTDAQYF. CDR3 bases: TGTGCCAGCAGCTCGGGCCCTCTTCGCACAGATGCGCAGTATTTT.

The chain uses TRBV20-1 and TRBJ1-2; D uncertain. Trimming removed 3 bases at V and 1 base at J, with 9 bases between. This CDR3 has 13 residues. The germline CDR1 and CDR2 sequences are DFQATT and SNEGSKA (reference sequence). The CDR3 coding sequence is TGCAGTGCTAGTTCTGGGGATAACTATGGCTACACCTTC. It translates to CSASSGDNYGYTF.

CDR3 protein: CATSPSEGAQADTQYF. CDR3 DNA sequence: TGTGCCACCAGCCCTAGCGAGGGGGCCCAGGCAGATACGCAGTATTTT. V usage is TRBV15 and J usage is TRBJ2-3; D may be TRBD1 (7 bases). The germline V gene encodes CDR1 LNHNV and CDR2 YYDKDF (reference sequence). The CDR3 is 16 amino acids. Trimming cost V 5 bases and J 4 bases, with 19 bases left between them.

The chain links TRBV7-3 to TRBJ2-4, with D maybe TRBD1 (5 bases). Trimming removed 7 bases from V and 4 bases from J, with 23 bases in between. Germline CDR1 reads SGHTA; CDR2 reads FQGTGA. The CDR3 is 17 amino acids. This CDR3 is CASTPPQGDQEKNIQYF. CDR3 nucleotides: TGTGCCAGCACCCCTCCGCAGGGCGACCAGGAAAAAAACATTCAGTACTTC. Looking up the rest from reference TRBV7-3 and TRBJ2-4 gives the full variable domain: GAGVSQTPSNKVTEKGKYVELRCDPISGHTALYWYRQSLGQGPEFLIYFQGTGAADDSGLPNDRFFAVRPEGSVSTLKIQRTERGDSAVYLCASTPPQGDQEKNIQYFGAGTRLSVL.

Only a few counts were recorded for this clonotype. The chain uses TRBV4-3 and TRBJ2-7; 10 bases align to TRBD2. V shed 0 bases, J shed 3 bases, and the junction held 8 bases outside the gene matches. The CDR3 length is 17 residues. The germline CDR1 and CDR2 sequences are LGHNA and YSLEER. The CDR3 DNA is TGCGCCAGCAGCCAAGAGGGCCTAGCGGGGGTACACTACGAGCAGTACTTC. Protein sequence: CASSQEGLAGVHYEQYF.